This T cell receptor beta chain was found in a study of CD8 T cells in Susac syndrome. As regards this clonotype: Its antigen remains unidentified.

This CDR3 is built from 12 residues. The V end was cut by 7 bases, the J end by 10 bases, with 13 bases between. Germline V lookup: CDR1 KGHDR, CDR2 SFDVKD. An input of about 0.5 to 1 ug of RNA was subjected to reverse transcription using random hexamers. MiXCR, run by TCRdb on the immunoSEQ multiplex PCR reads, gives a single entry per CDR3 protein. Counted here are more than 150,000 distinct CDR3 sequences, approximately 94% occurring once; the ten biggest clones make up 0.098%. Study results and caveats: The authors found no clonal expansion in Susac syndrome CD4+ T cell repertoires.

This TCR derives from a human donor with Susac syndrome. Sequences were obtained from CD4+ T cells from PBMCs. This rearrangement joins TRBV24-1 to TRBJ2-1; a possible D gene is TRBD1 (5 bases). CDR3 nucleotide sequence: TGTGCCACCAGCACGGGTAGGGGAGAGCAGTTCTTC. Translation gives CATSTGRGEQFF.